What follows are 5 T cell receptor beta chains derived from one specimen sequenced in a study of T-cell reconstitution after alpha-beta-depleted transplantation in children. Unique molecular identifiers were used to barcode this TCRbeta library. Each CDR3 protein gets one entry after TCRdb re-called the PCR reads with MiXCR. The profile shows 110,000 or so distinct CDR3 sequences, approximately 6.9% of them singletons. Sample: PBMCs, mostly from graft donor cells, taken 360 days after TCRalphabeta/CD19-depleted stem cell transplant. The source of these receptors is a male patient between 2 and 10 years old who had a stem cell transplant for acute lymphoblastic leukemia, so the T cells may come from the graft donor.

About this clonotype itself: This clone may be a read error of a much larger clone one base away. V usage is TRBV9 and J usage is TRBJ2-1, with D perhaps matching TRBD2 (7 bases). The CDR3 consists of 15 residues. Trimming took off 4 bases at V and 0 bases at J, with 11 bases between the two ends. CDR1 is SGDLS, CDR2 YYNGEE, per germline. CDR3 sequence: CASSTRGRSYNEQFF. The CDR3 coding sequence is TGTGCCAGCAGCACGCGGGGGCGCTCCTACAATGAGCAGTTCTTC.

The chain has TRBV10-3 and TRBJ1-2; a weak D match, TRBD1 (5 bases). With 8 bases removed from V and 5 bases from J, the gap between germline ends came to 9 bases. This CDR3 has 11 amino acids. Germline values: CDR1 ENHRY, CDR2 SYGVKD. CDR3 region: CAIEDTYGYTF. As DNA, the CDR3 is TGTGCCATCGAGGACACGTATGGCTACACCTTC.

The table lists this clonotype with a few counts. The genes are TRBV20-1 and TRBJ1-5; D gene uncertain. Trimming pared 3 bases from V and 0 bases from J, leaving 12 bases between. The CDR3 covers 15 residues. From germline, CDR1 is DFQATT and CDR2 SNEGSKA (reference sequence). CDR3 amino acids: CSARDGRISNQPQHF. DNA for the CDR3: TGCAGTGCTAGGGATGGGCGGATTAGCAATCAGCCCCAGCATTTT.

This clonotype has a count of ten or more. DNA for the CDR3: TGTGCCAGCAGCCTTGTTACAGGGCTCCGCACAGATACGCAGTATTTT. This encodes CASSLVTGLRTDTQYF. This chain joins TRBV7-6 and TRBJ2-3; D is possibly TRBD1 (6 bases). V lost 5 bases, J lost 1 base, and 16 bases lay in between. Germline V gene lookup returns CDR1 SGHVS and CDR2 FNYEAQ. The length of the CDR3 is 16 residues.

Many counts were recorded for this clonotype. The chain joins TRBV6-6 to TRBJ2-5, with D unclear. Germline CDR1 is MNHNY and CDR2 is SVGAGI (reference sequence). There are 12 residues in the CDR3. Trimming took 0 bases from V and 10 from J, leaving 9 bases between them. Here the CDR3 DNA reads TGTGCCAGCAGTTACTCGGAAAAGGACCAGTACTTC. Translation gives CASSYSEKDQYF.